Described below is a single T cell receptor beta chain sequence and its context. Its antigen is still unknown. An equimolar mix of two oligonucleotides served as the beta constant-region primer for TRBC1 and TRBC2. Four rounds of PCR amplified the ligated cDNA using nested alpha and beta constant-region primers plus SP2. MiXCR was run by TCRdb on the UMI-ligation and nested PCR reads, yielding one entry per CDR3 protein. The sample yields 140,000 to 150,000 distinct CDR3 sequences, roughly 23% seen once. The data are from a study of naive and memory T cell subsets. Study-wide points: Especially in CD8 cells, naive repertoires contained a few larger clonotypes, possibly CD45RA-re-expressing memory cells.

V lost 6 bases and J lost 4, with 13 bases in between. The CDR3 loop spans 15 amino acids. Sequencing input: naive CD4+ T cells from blood. V and J are TRBV12-3 or TRBV12-4 and TRBJ2-6; a possible D gene is TRBD1 (6 bases). The receptor comes from a human donor in good health. This CDR3 reads CASRKGVVGANVLTF. CDR3 in DNA: TGTGCCAGCAGAAAGGGGGTCGTCGGGGCCAACGTCCTGACTTTC.